One TCR beta chain is described in this entry. These data originate in a study of identical twins. TCRdb re-analysed the 5' RACE reads in MiXCR, keeping a single row per CDR3 protein. The profile covers approximately 1.8 million distinct CDR3 sequences, with around 29% appearing a single time and 0.25% to 0.3% taken by the ten largest. The V segment lost 4 bases and the J segment 2 bases; nucleotides outside the gene matches: 8. The CDR3 totals 16 residues. Germline loops: CDR1 MNHEY, CDR2 SVGAGI. Sequencing was carried out using cord blood. The clonotype comes from a newborn girl in good health. V usage is TRBV6-5 and J usage is TRBJ2-4, with TRBD2 matching over 7 bases. The CDR3 here is CASSLGGAGSKNIQYF. DNA of the CDR3: TGTGCCAGCAGTTTGGGAGGGGCGGGATCCAAAAACATTCAGTACTTC.